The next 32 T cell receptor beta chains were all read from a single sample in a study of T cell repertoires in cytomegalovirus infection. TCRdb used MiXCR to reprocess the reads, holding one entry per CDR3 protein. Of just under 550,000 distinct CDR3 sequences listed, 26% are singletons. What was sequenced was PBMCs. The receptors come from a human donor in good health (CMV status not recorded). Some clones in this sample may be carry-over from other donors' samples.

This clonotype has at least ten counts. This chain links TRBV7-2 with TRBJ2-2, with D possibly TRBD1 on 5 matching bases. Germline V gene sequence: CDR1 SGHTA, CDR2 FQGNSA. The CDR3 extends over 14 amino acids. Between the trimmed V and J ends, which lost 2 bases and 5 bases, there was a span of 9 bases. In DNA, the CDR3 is TGTGCCAGCAGCTTAAGTAGACAGACCGGGGAGCTGTTTTTT. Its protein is CASSLSRQTGELFF.

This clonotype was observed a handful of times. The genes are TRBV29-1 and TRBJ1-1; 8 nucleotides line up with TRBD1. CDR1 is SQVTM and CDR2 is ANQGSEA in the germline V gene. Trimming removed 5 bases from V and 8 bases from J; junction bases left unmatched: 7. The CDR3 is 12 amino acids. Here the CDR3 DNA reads TGCAGCGTTCGAGGACAGGGTCTAGAAGCTTTCTTT. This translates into CSVRGQGLEAFF.

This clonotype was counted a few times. The CDR3 reads CASSRPIWDYGYTF. The CDR3 DNA reads as TGTGCCAGCAGTCGACCCATATGGGACTATGGCTACACCTTC. This chain uses TRBV6-2 or TRBV6-3 with TRBJ1-2; the D is unclear. Germline V CDR1 and CDR2: MNHEY, SVGEGT. This CDR3 spans 14 amino acids. Trimming removed 5 bases from V and 3 bases from J, with 13 bases in between.

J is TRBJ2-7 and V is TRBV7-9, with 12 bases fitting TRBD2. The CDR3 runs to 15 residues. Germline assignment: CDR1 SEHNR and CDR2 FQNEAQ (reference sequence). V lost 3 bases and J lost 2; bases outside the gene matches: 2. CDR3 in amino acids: CASSFGLAGTYEQYV. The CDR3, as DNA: TGTGCCAGCAGCTTTGGACTAGCGGGGACCTACGAGCAGTACGTC.

Here the CDR3 reads CASSPFRLAGGQETQYF. The DNA of the CDR3 is TGTGCCAGCAGTCCCTTTCGACTAGCGGGAGGACAAGAGACCCAGTACTTC. V is TRBV27 and J is TRBJ2-5, with 13 bases lining up with TRBD2. Trimming removed 5 bases from V and 2 bases from J; junction bases left unmatched: 8. The germline V gene encodes CDR1 MNHEY and CDR2 SMNVEV (reference sequence). This CDR3 spans 17 amino acids.

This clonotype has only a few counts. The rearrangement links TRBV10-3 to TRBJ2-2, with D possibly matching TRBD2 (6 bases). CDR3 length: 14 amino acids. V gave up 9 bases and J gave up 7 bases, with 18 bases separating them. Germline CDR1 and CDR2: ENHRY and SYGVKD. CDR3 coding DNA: TGTGCCATGCAATCACCGGGACTCGACGGGGAGCTGTTTTTT. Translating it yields CAMQSPGLDGELFF.

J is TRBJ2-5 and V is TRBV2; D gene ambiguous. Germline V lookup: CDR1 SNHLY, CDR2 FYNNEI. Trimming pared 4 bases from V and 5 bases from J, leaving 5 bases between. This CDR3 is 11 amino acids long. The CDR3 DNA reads TGTGCCAGCAGTGTTTTGGAGACCCAGTACTTC. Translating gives CASSVLETQYF.

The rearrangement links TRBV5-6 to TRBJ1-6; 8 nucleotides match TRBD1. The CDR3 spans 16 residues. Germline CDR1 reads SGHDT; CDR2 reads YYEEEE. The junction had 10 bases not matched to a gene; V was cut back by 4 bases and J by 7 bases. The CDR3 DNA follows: TGTGCCAGCAGCCCCTACTTGACAGGGGAAAATTCACCCCTCCACTTT. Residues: CASSPYLTGENSPLHF.

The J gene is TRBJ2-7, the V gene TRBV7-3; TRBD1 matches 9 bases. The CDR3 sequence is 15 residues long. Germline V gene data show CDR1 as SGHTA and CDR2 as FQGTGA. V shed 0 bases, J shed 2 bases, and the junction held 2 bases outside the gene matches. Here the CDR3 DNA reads TGTGCCAGCAGCTTAACGGGACAGGGCGCCTACGAGCAGTACTTC. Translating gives CASSLTGQGAYEQYF. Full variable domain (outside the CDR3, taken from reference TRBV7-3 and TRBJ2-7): GAGVSQTPSNKVTEKGKYVELRCDPISGHTALYWYRQSLGQGPEFLIYFQGTGAADDSGLPNDRFFAVRPEGSVSTLKIQRTERGDSAVYLCASSLTGQGAYEQYFGPGTRLTVT.

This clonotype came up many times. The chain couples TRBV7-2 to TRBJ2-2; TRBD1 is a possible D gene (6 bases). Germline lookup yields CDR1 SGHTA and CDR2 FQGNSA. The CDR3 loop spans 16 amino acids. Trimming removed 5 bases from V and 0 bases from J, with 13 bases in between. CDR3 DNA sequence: TGTGCCAGCAGCCTCACGACAGGAGCGAACACCGGGGAGCTGTTTTTT. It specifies CASSLTTGANTGELFF.

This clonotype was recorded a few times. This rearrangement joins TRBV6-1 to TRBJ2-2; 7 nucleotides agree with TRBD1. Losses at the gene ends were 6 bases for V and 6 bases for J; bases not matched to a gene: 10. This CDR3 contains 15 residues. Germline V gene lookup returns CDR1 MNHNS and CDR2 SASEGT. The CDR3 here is CASRNRGVGAGELFF. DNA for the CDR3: TGTGCCAGCAGAAACAGGGGTGTGGGGGCCGGGGAGCTGTTTTTT.

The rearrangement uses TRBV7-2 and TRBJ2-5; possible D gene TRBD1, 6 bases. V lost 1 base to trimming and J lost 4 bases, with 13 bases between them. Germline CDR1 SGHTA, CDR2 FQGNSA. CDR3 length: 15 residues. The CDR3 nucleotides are TGTGCCAGCAGCTTAGAGAGAACAGGGCGAGAGACCCAGTACTTC. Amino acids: CASSLERTGRETQYF.

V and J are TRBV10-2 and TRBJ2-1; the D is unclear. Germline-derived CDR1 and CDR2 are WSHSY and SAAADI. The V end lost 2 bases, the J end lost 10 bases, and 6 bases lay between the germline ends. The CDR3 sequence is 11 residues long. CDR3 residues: CASSEGREQFF. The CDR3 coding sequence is TGCGCCAGCAGTGAGGGGCGGGAGCAGTTCTTC.

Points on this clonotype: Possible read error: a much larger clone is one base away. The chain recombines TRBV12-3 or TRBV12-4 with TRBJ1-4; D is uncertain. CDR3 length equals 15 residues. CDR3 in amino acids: CASSRDMTTNEKLLF. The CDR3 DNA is TGTGCCAGCAGCCGTGACATGACAACTAATGAAAAACTGCTTTTT.

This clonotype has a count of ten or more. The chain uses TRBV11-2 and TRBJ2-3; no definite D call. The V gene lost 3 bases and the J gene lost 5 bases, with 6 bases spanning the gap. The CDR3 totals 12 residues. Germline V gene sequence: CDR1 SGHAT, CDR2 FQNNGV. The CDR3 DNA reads TGTGCCAGCAGCTTCAGTCGAGATACGCAGTATTTT. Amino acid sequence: CASSFSRDTQYF.

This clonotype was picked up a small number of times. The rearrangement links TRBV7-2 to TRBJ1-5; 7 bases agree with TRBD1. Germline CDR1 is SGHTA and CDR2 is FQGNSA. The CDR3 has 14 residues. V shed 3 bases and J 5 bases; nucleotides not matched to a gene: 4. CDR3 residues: CASSFKGGDQPQHF. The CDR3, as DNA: TGTGCCAGCAGCTTTAAAGGGGGCGATCAGCCCCAGCATTTT.

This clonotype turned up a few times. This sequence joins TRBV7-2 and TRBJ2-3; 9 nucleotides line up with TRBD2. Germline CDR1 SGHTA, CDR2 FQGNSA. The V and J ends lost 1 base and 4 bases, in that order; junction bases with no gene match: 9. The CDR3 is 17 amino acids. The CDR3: CASSLGVSGSRSDTQYF. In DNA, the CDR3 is TGTGCCAGCAGCTTAGGGGTTAGCGGGAGTAGGTCAGATACGCAGTATTTT.

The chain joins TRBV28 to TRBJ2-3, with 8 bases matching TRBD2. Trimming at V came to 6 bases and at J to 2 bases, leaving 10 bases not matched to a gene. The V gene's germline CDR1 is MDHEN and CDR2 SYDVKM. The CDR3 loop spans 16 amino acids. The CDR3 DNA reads TGTGCCAGCAGGGGTTTTGGGCGGGAGGACACAGATACGCAGTATTTT. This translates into CASRGFGREDTDTQYF.

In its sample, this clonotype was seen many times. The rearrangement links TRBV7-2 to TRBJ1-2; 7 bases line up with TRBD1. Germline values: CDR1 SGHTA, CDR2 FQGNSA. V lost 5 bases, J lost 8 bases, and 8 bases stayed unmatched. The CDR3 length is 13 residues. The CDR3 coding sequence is TGTGCCAGCAGCCCAAGACAGGGTTGGGGCTACACCTTC. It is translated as CASSPRQGWGYTF.

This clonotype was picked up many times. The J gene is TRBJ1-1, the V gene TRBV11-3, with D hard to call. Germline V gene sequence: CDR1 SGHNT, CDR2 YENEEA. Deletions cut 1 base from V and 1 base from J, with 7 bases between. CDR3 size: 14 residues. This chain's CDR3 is CASSLGHWNTEAFF. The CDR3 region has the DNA TGTGCCAGCAGCTTAGGACATTGGAACACTGAAGCTTTCTTT.

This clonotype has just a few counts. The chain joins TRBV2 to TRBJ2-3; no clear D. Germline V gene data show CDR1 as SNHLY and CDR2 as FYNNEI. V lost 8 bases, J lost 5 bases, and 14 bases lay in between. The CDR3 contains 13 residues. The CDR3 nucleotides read TGTGCCAGCTCGGAACTGACAATAGATACGCAGTATTTT. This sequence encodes CASSELTIDTQYF. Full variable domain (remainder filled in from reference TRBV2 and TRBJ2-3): EPEVTQTPSHQVTQMGQEVILRCVPISNHLYFYWYRQILGQKVEFLVSFYNNEISEKSEIFDDQFSVERPDGSNFTLKIRSTKLEDSAMYFCASSELTIDTQYFGPGTRLTVL.

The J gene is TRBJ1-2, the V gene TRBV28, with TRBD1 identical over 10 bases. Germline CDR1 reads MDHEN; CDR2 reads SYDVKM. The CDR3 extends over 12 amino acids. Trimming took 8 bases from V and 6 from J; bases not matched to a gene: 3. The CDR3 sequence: CASSGQGDGYTF. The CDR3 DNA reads TGTGCCAGCTCCGGACAGGGGGATGGCTACACCTTC.

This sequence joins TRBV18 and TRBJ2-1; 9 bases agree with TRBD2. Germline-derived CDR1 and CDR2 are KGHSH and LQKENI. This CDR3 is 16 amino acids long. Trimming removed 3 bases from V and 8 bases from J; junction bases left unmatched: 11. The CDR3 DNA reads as TGTGCCAGCTCACCTGGGGGACTAGCTGGGGGAGATGAGCAGTTCTTC. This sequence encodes CASSPGGLAGGDEQFF.

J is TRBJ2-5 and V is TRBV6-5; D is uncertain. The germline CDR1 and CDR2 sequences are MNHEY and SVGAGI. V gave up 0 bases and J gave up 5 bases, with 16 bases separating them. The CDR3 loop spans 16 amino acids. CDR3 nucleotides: TGTGCCAGCAGTTACTCGATAGGAGCGATTGGGGAGACCCAGTACTTC. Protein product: CASSYSIGAIGETQYF.

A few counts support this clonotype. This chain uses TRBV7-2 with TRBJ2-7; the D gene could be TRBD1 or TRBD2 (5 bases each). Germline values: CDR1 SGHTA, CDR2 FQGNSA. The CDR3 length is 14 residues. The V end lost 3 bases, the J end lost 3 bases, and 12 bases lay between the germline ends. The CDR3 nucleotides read TGTGCCAGCAGCTTGGGGGTTCGAGACTACGAGCAGTACTTC. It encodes CASSLGVRDYEQYF.

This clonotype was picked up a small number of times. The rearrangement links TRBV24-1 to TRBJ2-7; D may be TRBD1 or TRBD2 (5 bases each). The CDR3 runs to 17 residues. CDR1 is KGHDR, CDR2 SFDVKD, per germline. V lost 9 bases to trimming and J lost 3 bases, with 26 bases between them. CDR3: CATPEGLGPCVFYEQYF. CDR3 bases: TGTGCCACCCCCGAAGGACTGGGACCCTGCGTCTTCTACGAGCAGTACTTC.

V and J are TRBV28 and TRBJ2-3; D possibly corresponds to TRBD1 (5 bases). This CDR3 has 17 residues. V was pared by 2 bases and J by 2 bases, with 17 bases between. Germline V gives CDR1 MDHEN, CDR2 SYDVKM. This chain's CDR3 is CASSLHSDSGYTDTQYF. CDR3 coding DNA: TGTGCCAGCAGTTTACATTCAGACAGTGGATACACAGATACGCAGTATTTT.

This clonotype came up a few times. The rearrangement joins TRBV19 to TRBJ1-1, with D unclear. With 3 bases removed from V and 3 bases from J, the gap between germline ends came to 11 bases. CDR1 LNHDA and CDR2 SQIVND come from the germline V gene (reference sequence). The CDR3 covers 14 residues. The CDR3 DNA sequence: TGTGCCAGTAGTATCGGTGGGTGGGACACTGAAGCTTTCTTT. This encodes CASSIGGWDTEAFF.

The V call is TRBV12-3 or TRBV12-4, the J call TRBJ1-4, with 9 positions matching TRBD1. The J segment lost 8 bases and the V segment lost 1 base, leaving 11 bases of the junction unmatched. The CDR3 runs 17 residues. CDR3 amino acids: CASSLVMSGQGGEKLFF. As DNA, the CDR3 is TGTGCCAGCAGTTTAGTTATGTCGGGACAGGGCGGAGAAAAACTGTTTTTT.

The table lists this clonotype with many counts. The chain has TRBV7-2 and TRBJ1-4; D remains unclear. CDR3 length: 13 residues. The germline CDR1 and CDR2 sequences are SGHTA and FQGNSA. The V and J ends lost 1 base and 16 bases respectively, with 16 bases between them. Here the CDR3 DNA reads TGTGCCAGCAGCTTAGAGGTGTTGACACCGGAGTTTTTT. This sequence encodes CASSLEVLTPEFF.

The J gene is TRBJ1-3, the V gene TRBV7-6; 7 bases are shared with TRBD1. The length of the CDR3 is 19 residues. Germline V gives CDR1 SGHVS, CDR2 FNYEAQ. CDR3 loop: CAYGQAPTGAGSSGNTIYF. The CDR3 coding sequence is TGTGCGTATGGACAGGCTCCCACTGGGGCAGGTAGCTCTGGAAACACCATATATTTT.

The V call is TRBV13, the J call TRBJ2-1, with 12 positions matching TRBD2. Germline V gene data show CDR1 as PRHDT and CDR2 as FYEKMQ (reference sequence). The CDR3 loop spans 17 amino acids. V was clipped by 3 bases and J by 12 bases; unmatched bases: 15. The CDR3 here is CASSFSLTSGSASGQFF. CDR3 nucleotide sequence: TGTGCCAGCAGCTTTTCTCTGACTAGCGGGAGTGCTTCGGGGCAGTTCTTC.